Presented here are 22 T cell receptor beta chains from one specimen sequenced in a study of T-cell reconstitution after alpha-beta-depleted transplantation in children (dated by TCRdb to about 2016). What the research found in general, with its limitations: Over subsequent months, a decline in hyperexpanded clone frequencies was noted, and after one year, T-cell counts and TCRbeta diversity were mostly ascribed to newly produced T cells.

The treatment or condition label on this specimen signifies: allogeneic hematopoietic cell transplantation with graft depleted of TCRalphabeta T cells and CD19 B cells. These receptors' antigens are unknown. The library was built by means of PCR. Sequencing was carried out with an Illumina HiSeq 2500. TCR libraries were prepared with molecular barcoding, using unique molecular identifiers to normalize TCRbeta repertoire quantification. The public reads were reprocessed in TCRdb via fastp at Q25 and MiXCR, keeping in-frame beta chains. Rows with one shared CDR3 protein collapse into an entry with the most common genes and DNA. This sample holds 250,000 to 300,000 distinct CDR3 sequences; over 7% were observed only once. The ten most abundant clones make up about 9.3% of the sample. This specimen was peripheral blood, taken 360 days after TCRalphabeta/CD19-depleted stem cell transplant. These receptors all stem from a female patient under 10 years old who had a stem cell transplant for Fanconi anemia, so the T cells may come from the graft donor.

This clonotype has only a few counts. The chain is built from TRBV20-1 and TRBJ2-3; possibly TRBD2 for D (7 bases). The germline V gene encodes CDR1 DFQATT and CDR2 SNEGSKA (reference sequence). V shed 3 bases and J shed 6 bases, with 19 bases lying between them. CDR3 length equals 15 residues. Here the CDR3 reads CSASLAGARVDTQYF. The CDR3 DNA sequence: TGCAGTGCTAGTTTGGCGGGGGCGAGGGTGGATACGCAGTATTTT.

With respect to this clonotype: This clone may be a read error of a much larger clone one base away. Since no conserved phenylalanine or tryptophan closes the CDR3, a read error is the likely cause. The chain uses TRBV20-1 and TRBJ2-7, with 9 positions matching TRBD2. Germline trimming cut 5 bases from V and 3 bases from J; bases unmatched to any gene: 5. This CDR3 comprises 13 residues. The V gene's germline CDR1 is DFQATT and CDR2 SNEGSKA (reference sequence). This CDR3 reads CSAPRTSDYEQYL. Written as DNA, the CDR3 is TGCAGTGCTCCGAGGACTAGCGACTACGAGCAGTACCTC.

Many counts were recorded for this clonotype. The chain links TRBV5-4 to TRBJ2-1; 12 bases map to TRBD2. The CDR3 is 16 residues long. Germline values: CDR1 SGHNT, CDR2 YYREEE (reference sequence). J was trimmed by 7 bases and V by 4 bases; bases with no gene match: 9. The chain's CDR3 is CASSLLAGGPPNEQFF. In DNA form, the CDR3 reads TGTGCCAGCAGCCTACTAGCGGGAGGTCCTCCTAATGAGCAGTTCTTC.

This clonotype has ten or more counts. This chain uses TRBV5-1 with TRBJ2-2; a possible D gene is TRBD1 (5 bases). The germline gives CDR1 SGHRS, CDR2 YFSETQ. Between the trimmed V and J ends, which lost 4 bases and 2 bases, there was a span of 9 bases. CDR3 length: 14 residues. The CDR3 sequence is CASSVDRNTGELFF. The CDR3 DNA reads TGCGCCAGCAGCGTCGACAGAAACACCGGGGAGCTGTTTTTT.

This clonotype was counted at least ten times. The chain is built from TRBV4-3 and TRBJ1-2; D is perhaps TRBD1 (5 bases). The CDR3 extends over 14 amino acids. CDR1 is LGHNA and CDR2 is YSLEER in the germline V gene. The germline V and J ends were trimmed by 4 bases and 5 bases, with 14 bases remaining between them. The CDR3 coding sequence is TGCGCCAGCAGCCCGGAGGGGACCTATTATGGCTACACCTTC. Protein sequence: CASSPEGTYYGYTF.

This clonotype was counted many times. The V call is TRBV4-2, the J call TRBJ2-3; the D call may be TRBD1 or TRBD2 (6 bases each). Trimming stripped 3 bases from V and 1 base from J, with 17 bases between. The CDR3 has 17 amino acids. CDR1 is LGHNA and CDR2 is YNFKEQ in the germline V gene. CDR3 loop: CASSQRGGPSGTDTQYF. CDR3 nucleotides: TGTGCCAGCAGCCAGAGAGGGGGGCCTAGCGGCACAGATACGCAGTATTTT.

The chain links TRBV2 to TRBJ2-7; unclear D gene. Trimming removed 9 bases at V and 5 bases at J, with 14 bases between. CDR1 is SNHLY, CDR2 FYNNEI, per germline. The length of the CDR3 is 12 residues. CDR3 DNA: TGTGCCAGTGACACCCGAGCAGACGAGCAGTACTTC. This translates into CASDTRADEQYF.

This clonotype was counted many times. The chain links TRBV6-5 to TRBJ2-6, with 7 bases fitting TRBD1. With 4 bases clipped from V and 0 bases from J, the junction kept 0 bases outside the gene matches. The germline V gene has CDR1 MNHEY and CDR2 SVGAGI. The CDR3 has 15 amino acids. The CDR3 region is CASSWDSSGANVLTF. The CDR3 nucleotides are TGTGCCAGCAGTTGGGACAGCTCTGGGGCCAACGTCCTGACTTTC.

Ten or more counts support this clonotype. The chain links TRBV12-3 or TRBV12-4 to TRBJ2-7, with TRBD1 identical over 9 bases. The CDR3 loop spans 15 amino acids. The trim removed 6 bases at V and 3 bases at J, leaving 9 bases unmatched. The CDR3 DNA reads TGTGCCAGCAGCAGAAGGGACAGGGAAATCTACGAGCAGTACTTC. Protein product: CASSRRDREIYEQYF.

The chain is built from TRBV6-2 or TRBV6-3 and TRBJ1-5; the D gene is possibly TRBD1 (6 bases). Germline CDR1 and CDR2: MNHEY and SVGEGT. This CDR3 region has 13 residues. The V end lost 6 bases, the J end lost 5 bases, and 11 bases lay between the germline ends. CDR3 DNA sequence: TGTGCCAGCAGCCAGGGACAACATCAGCCCCAGCATTTT. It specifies CASSQGQHQPQHF.

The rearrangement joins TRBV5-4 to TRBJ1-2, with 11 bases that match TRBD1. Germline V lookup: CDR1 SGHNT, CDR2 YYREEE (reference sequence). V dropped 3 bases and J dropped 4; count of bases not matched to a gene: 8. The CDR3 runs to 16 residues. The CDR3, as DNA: TGTGCCAGCAGCTGGGCCGGGACAGGGGGGTCCTATGGCTACACCTTC. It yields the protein CASSWAGTGGSYGYTF.

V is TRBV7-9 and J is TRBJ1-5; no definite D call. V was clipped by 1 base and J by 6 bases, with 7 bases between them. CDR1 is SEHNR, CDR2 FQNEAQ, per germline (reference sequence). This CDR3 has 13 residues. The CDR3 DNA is TGTGCCAGCAGCTTAGATTTTGGTCAGCCCCAGCATTTT. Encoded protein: CASSLDFGQPQHF. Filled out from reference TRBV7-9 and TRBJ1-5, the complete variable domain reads DTGVSQNPRHKITKRGQNVTFRCDPISEHNRLYWYRQTLGQGPEFLTYFQNEAQLEKSRLLSDRFSAERPKGSFSTLEIQRTEQGDSAMYLCASSLDFGQPQHFGDGTRLSIL.

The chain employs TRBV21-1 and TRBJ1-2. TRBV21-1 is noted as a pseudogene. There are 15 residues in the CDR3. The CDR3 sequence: CASSKARDLGYGYTF. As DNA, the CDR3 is TGTGCCAGCAGCAAAGCGAGGGATTTGGGCTATGGCTACACCTTC.

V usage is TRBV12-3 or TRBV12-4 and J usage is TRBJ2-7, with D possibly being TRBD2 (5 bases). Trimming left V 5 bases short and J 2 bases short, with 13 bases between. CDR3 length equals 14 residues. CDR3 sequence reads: CASSPRDQTYEQYF. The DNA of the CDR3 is TGTGCCAGCAGTCCTCGGGATCAGACCTACGAGCAGTACTTC.

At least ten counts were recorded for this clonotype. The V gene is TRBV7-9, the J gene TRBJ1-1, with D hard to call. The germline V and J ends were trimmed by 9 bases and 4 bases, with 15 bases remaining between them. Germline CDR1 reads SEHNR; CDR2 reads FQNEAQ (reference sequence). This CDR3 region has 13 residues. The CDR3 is CASRRGMGTEAFF. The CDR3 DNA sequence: TGTGCCAGTAGGAGAGGGATGGGCACTGAAGCTTTCTTT.

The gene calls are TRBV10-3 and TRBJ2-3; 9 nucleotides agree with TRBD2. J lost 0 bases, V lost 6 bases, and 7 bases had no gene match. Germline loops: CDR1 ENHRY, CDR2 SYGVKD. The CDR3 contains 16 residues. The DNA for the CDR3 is TGTGCCATCAGCGATCTAGCGGGGTCTAGCACAGATACGCAGTATTTT. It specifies CAISDLAGSSTDTQYF.

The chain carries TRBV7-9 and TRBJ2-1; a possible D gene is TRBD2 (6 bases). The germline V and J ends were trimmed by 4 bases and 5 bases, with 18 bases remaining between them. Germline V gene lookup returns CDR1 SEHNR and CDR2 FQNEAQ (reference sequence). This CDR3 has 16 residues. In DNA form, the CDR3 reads TGTGCCAGCAGCTACCCGCTCGGGGGAAAGAACAATGAGCAGTTCTTC. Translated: CASSYPLGGKNNEQFF.

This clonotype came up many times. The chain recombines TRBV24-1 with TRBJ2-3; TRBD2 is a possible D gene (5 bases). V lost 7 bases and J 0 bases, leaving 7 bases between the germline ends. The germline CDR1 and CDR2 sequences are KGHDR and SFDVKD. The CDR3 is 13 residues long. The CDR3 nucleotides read TGTGCCACCAGGAGGGCTAGCACAGATACGCAGTATTTT. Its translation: CATRRASTDTQYF.

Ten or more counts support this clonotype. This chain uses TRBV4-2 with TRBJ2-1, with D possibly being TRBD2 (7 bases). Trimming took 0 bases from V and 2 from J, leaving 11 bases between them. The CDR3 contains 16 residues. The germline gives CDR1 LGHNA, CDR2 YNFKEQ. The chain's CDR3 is CASSQDLGGPYNEQFF. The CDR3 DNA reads TGTGCCAGCAGCCAAGATCTCGGGGGGCCCTACAATGAGCAGTTCTTC.

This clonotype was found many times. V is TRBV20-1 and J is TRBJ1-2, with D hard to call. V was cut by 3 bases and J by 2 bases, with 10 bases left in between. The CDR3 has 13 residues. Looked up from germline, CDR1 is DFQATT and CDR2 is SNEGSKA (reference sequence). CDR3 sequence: CSARTLRNYGYTF. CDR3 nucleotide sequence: TGCAGTGCTAGGACCCTAAGAAACTATGGCTACACCTTC.

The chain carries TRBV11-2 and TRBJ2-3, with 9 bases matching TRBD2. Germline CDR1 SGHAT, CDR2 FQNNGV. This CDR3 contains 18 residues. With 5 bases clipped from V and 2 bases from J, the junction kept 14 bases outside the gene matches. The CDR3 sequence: CASSPGVSGSPFTDTQYF. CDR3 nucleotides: TGTGCCAGCAGCCCAGGTGTTAGCGGGAGCCCCTTCACAGATACGCAGTATTTT.

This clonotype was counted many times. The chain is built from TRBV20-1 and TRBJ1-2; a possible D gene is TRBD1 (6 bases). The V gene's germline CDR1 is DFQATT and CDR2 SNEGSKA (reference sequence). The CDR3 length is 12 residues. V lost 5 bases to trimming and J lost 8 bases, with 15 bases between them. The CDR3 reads CSASGTQGGYTF. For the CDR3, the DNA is TGCAGTGCTTCCGGGACACAGGGAGGCTACACCTTC.